This T cell receptor beta chain was documented in a study of shared clonotypes between healthy human individuals. Sorted-subset replicate PCR reactions contained approximately 190 ng DNA, corresponding to tens of thousands of T cell genomes. Method: immunoSEQ multiplex PCR; TCRdb's copy keeps in-frame clones and lacks some. The top ten hold under 2% of the sample, which has around 2,000,000 clones, 90% to 95% seen once. Terminally differentiated effector memory CD45RA+ cells were excluded from the naive CD8 cells, which were CD45RO-negative and positively selected for CCR7. The V gene's germline CDR1 is MGHDK and CDR2 SYGVNS. The CDR3 totals 11 residues. Between the trimmed V and J ends, which lost 8 bases and 6 bases, there was a span of 11 bases.

The receptor was derived from a man younger than 35 in good health. Some clones in this sample may be carry-over from other donors' samples. The material sequenced was naive CD8+ T cells from PBMCs. V is TRBV25-1 and J is TRBJ2-7; D may correspond to TRBD1 or TRBD2 (5 bases each). Here the CDR3 reads CASGTPGEQYF. The CDR3 DNA follows: TGTGCCAGCGGGACCCCAGGCGAGCAGTACTTC.